The rows below give T cell receptor beta chains drawn from one sample of a study of cytomegalovirus exposure and HLA in healthy donors. Assay: immunoSEQ multiplex PCR; the TCRdb copy retains only in-frame clones and omits some. Of 55,000 to 80,000 clones in the sample, approximately 78% were seen once. Sample: PBMCs. The receptors derive from a young man in good health and CMV-seronegative. Both conserved end residues are part of each CDR3. The order of the fields is D gene, V gene, clone size, J gene, CDR3 protein, CDR3 DNA. D genes are given only for firm matches. Some rows have no size entry. The others give once, few or many, or a class for an expanded clone.

D gene: TRBD1
V gene: TRBV19
clone size: NA
J gene: TRBJ1-1
CDR3 protein: CASSILTGIGNTEAFF
CDR3 DNA: TGTGCCAGTAGTATACTGACAGGGATAGGGAACACTGAAGCTTTCTTT

D gene: NA
V gene: TRBV6-1
clone size: NA
J gene: TRBJ1-2
CDR3 protein: CASSAGHRYGYTF
CDR3 DNA: TGTGCCAGCAGTGCCGGCCACAGGTATGGCTACACCTTC

D gene: TRBD2
V gene: TRBV7-8
clone size: few
J gene: TRBJ2-1
CDR3 protein: CASSRESGGRYNEQFF
CDR3 DNA: TGTGCCAGCAGTCGAGAATCGGGGGGGAGGTACAATGAGCAGTTCTTC

D gene: NA
V gene: TRBV4-1
clone size: NA
J gene: TRBJ2-7
CDR3 protein: CASSLGSARDTYEQYF
CDR3 DNA: TGCGCCAGCAGCCTGGGGTCGGCCCGGGACACCTACGAGCAGTACTTC

D gene: TRBD2
V gene: TRBV7-6
clone size: NA
J gene: TRBJ2-5
CDR3 protein: CASGVAGGRAETQYF
CDR3 DNA: TGTGCCAGCGGAGTAGCGGGGGGCCGGGCAGAGACCCAGTACTTC

D gene: TRBD1
V gene: TRBV6-1
clone size: few
J gene: TRBJ2-7
CDR3 protein: CASSEIGTGEIEQYF
CDR3 DNA: TGTGCCAGCAGTGAAATTGGGACAGGAGAAATCGAGCAGTACTTC

D gene: NA
V gene: TRBV19
clone size: once
J gene: TRBJ2-1
CDR3 protein: CASSPRVGRGLQGQFF
CDR3 DNA: TGTGCCAGTAGTCCCAGGGTGGGGCGGGGCCTACAAGGGCAGTTCTTC

D gene: NA
V gene: TRBV19
clone size: once
J gene: TRBJ1-6
CDR3 protein: CASTGGTGNSPLHF
CDR3 DNA: TGTGCCTCCACGGGAGGGACCGGTAATTCACCCCTCCACTTT

D gene: NA
V gene: TRBV19
clone size: NA
J gene: TRBJ2-7
CDR3 protein: CASSIITGESSYEQYF
CDR3 DNA: TGTGCCAGTAGTATAATTACGGGGGAAAGTTCCTACGAGCAGTACTTC

D gene: NA
V gene: TRBV30
clone size: NA
J gene: TRBJ2-2
CDR3 protein: CAWTRSGELFF
CDR3 DNA: TGTGCCTGGACTAGATCCGGGGAGCTGTTTTTT

D gene: NA
V gene: TRBV7-3
clone size: NA
J gene: TRBJ1-1
CDR3 protein: CASSSQGRTEAFF
CDR3 DNA: TGTGCCAGCAGCTCCCAGGGGCGCACTGAAGCTTTCTTT

D gene: NA
V gene: TRBV4-2
clone size: NA
J gene: TRBJ2-3
CDR3 protein: CASGRGSTDTQYF
CDR3 DNA: TGTGCCAGCGGTCGGGGTAGCACAGATACGCAGTATTTT

D gene: NA
V gene: TRBV28
clone size: NA
J gene: TRBJ2-3
CDR3 protein: CASSLHRRSEITSTDTQYF
CDR3 DNA: TGTGCCAGCAGTTTACACCGTCGGTCGGAGATAACTAGCACAGATACGCAGTATTTT

D gene: TRBD2
V gene: TRBV9
clone size: NA
J gene: TRBJ2-1
CDR3 protein: CASSVDGGAYNEQFF
CDR3 DNA: TGTGCCAGCAGCGTAGACGGGGGGGCATACAATGAGCAGTTCTTC